This T cell receptor (beta chain) was sequenced for a study of blood T cell repertoires in COVID-19. Study summary: Samples of COVID-19 (acute and convalescent) were obtained from the United States, Italy and Spain. The cDNA or gDNA used as material had been derived from T cells, B-cell-depleted T cells, or PBMCs.

The CDR3 length is 13 residues. The ends were cut back, 5 bases at V and 4 bases at J, with 15 bases in the middle. Germline V lookup: CDR1 SQVTM, CDR2 ANQGSEA. In the original analysis: Amplification with reference gene primers provided the estimates of nucleated cell counts. Method: immunoSEQ multiplex PCR; TCRdb's copy keeps in-frame clones and lacks some. V and J calls and clone size are given by that table; D and trimming were obtained from the DNA. The sample consists of more than 65,000 clones, roughly 84% of them appearing once. The receptor was derived from a woman between 50 and 59 years old with acute or convalescent COVID-19. V is TRBV29-1 and J is TRBJ2-7, with a possible D match to TRBD1 (6 bases). The sequenced sample was peripheral blood. CDR3 protein: CSVSRDTGYEQYF. The CDR3 coding sequence is TGCAGCGTTTCCCGGGACACCGGGTACGAGCAGTACTTC.